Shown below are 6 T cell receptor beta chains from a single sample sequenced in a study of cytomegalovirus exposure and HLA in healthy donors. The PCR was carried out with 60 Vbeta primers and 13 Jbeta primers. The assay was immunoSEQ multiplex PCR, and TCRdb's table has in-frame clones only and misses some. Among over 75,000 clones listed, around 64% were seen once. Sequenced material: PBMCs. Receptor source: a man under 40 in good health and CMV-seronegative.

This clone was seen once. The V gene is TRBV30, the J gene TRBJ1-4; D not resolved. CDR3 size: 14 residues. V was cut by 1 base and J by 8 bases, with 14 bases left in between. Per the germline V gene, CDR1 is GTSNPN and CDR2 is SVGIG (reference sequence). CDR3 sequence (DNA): TGTGCCTGGAGTGGAAAGCCCATGAACGAAAAACTGTTTTTT. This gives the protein CAWSGKPMNEKLFF.

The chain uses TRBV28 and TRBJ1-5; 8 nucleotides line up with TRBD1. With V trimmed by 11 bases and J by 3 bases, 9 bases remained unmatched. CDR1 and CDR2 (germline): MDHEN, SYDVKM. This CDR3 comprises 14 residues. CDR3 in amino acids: CALTRTGINQPQHF. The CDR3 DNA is TGTGCCCTGACCCGGACAGGGATCAATCAGCCCCAGCATTTT.

DNA of the CDR3: TGTGCCAGCCTCCCAGCGGGGGCTGGGAACACTGAAGCTTTCTTT. Translating it yields CASLPAGAGNTEAFF. The rearrangement links TRBV19 to TRBJ1-1, with D possibly matching TRBD1 (6 bases). V was cut by 9 bases and J by 1 base, with 18 bases left in between. CDR1 LNHDA and CDR2 SQIVND come from the germline V gene (reference sequence). The CDR3 runs 15 residues.

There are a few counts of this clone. The chain's CDR3 is CAWNMALDQPQHF. CDR3 sequence (DNA): TGTGCCTGGAATATGGCACTAGATCAGCCCCAGCATTTT. This chain links TRBV30 with TRBJ1-5; D is unresolved. Germline V gene lookup returns CDR1 GTSNPN and CDR2 SVGIG (reference sequence). The V end was cut by 4 bases, the J end by 5 bases, with 12 bases between. The CDR3 consists of 13 residues.

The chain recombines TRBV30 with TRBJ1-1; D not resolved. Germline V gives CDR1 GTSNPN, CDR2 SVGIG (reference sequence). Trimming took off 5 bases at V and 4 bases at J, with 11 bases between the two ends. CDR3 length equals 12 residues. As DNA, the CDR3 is TGTGCCTGGGGGTGGACTTCCACTGAAGCTTTCTTT. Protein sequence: CAWGWTSTEAFF.

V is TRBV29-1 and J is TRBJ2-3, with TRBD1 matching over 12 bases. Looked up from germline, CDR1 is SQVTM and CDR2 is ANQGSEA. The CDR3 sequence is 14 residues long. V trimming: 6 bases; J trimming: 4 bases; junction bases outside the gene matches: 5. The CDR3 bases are TGCAGCGTGGGGACAGGGGGCGCGTCAGATACGCAGTATTTT. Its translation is CSVGTGGASDTQYF.